This TCR beta chain was sequenced in a study of blood T cells in healthy people across ages. Then a second PCR, running roughly 7 to 11 cycles, was carried out with a sample-barcoded 5' primer and a J-beta primer mix. TCRdb itself ran the 5' RACE reads through MiXCR, one entry per CDR3 protein. This sample has fewer than 2,000,000 distinct CDR3 sequences, with approximately 32% found just once. This clonotype was seen a few times. Germline values: CDR1 DFQATT, CDR2 SNEGSKA (reference sequence). The germline V and J ends were trimmed by 1 base and 4 bases, with 11 bases remaining between them. The CDR3 runs 14 residues.

The V call is TRBV20-1, the J call TRBJ2-1, with D perhaps TRBD2 (6 bases). The source of this sequence is a woman aged 25 to 39 in good health. The specimen was blood. CDR3 protein: CSARGRDLYNEQFF. CDR3 coding DNA: TGCAGTGCTAGAGGCCGGGACTTATACAATGAGCAGTTCTTC.